This T cell receptor (beta chain) was profiled in a study of cytomegalovirus exposure and HLA in healthy donors. Here immunoSEQ multiplex PCR was the method, and the copy in TCRdb shows in-frame clones only, minus some. In the table there are 150,000 to 200,000 clones, around 83% of which are singletons. This CDR3 region has 16 residues. V was pared by 2 bases and J by 3 bases, with 7 bases of the junction left unmatched. CDR1 is MNHEY and CDR2 is SMNVEV in the germline V gene (reference sequence). Sequencing was carried out using PBMCs. The chain uses TRBV27 and TRBJ2-1; the match to TRBD2 covers 7 bases. This clonotype originated in a woman aged 25-40 years in good health and CMV-seropositive. The CDR3 coding sequence is TGTGCCAGCAGTTTAGGGCTAGCGGAGGTCTACAATGAGCAGTTCTTC. This codes for CASSLGLAEVYNEQFF.